The clone carrying this T cell receptor (beta chain) appeared a few times. Sequencing used immunoSEQ multiplex PCR; TCRdb keeps in-frame clones, though not all of them. This table has 85,000 to 95,000 clones, 80% to 95% appearing once. The record originates from a study of control samples from healthy donors and cancer patients. This receptor was identified in a woman aged 30 to 39 in good health. Input material: blood.

CDR3 region: CASSSNHGGLAFF. The CDR3 bases are TGCGCCAGCAGCTCCAACCACGGAGGGTTAGCTTTCTTT. This chain connects TRBV5-1 to TRBJ1-1; no firm D call. The V end lost 3 bases, the J end lost 10 bases, and 16 bases lay between the germline ends. This CDR3 has 13 residues. From germline, CDR1 is SGHRS and CDR2 YFSETQ.